Each of the 19 T cell receptor beta chains below was sequenced from the same sample in a study of cytomegalovirus exposure and HLA in healthy donors. Use of 60 Vbeta and 13 Jbeta primers characterized the PCR. Sequencing was performed with immunoSEQ multiplex PCR; in TCRdb, only in-frame clones are kept and a portion is missing. The repertoire holds over 100,000 clones, with around 69% as singletons. The sample was PBMCs. Receptors originate from a woman aged 40 to 50 in good health and CMV-seropositive.

The gene calls are TRBV5-4 and TRBJ2-2; possibly TRBD1 for D (5 bases). This CDR3 has 14 amino acids. Trimming took 2 bases from V and 7 from J, leaving 12 bases between them. The germline V gene encodes CDR1 SGHNT and CDR2 YYREEE (reference sequence). CDR3 coding DNA: TGTGCCAGCAGCTTTCAAGGGGCCGACGGGGAGCTGTTTTTT. Protein sequence: CASSFQGADGELFF.

The chain's CDR3 is CASSDRGNSNQPQHF. CDR3 sequence (DNA): TGTGCCAGTAGCGACAGGGGGAATAGCAATCAGCCCCAGCATTTT. This sequence joins TRBV19 and TRBJ1-5; TRBD1 matches 9 bases. Germline values: CDR1 LNHDA, CDR2 SQIVND (reference sequence). CDR3 length equals 15 residues. The junction had 3 bases not matched to a gene; V was cut back by 6 bases and J by 0 bases.

V and J are TRBV29-1 and TRBJ2-3; D is unclear. Germline V CDR1 and CDR2: SQVTM, ANQGSEA. CDR3 length: 12 amino acids. Trimming shortened V by 4 bases and J by 4 bases, and 9 bases separated the two germline ends. In nucleotides, the CDR3 is TGCAGCGTTGCGCGGCCCCCAGATACGCAGTATTTT. As protein: CSVARPPDTQYF.

This clone has just a few counts. The chain employs TRBV5-6 and TRBJ2-1; 8 nucleotides match TRBD1. The CDR3 length is 13 residues. V lost 4 bases to trimming and J lost 6 bases; unmatched junction nucleotides: 3. The V gene's germline CDR1 is SGHDT and CDR2 YYEEEE. The CDR3 loop reads CASSIDRGNEQFF. DNA of the CDR3: TGTGCCAGCAGCATAGACAGGGGCAATGAGCAGTTCTTC.

The chain combines TRBV2 with TRBJ1-6; the match to TRBD1 covers 10 bases. V lost 6 bases, J lost 3 bases, and 17 bases stayed unmatched. The germline CDR1 and CDR2 sequences are SNHLY and FYNNEI. The CDR3 runs 20 residues. The CDR3 DNA reads TGTGCCAGCAGGGTACCGGGACAGGGGCTATCACCCCACTATAATTCACCCCTCCACTTT. Translation gives CASRVPGQGLSPHYNSPLHF.

This clone appeared a few times. The chain joins TRBV6-5 to TRBJ1-5; D perhaps matches TRBD1 (5 bases). Per germline, CDR1 MNHEY and CDR2 SVGAGI. Trimming took 10 bases from V and 2 from J, leaving 18 bases between them. This CDR3 has 15 residues. CDR3 region: CATPVLSGGNQPQHF. CDR3 sequence (DNA): TGTGCCACCCCTGTCCTTTCGGGGGGCAATCAGCCCCAGCATTTT.

The chain combines TRBV7-9 with TRBJ2-3; D is possibly TRBD1 (6 bases). V shed 9 bases and J shed 12 bases, with 25 bases lying between them. This CDR3 is built from 14 residues. Germline V gives CDR1 SEHNR, CDR2 FQNEAQ (reference sequence). Here the CDR3 DNA reads TGTGCCAGTCTGCCCGGGACAACATCGGAACATCAGTATTTT. Protein sequence: CASLPGTTSEHQYF.

This rearrangement joins TRBV9 to TRBJ2-5; D is ambiguous. V gave up 0 bases and J gave up 5 bases, with 11 bases separating them. CDR1 and CDR2 (germline): SGDLS, YYNGEE. The length of the CDR3 is 14 residues. CDR3 loop: CASSVGSGFETQYF. CDR3 bases: TGTGCCAGCAGCGTAGGTTCCGGGTTCGAGACCCAGTACTTC.

The chain joins TRBV6-1 to TRBJ1-5; D uncertain. This CDR3 has 14 amino acids. V gave up 2 bases and J gave up 4 bases, with 9 bases separating them. Germline assignment: CDR1 MNHNS and CDR2 SASEGT. CDR3 coding DNA: TGTGCCAGCAGTGAAAGAAATAGTAATCAGCCCCAGCATTTT. Translating it yields CASSERNSNQPQHF.

This clone was seen more than once but under ten times. V usage is TRBV7-9 and J usage is TRBJ2-1; D call uncertain. This CDR3 spans 13 amino acids. The V and J ends lost 4 bases and 6 bases respectively, with 10 bases between them. Germline V lookup: CDR1 SEHNR, CDR2 FQNEAQ (reference sequence). The CDR3 nucleotides read TGTGCCAGCAGCTATGCTATGCTCAATGAGCAGTTCTTC. Translating gives CASSYAMLNEQFF.

V usage is TRBV29-1 and J usage is TRBJ1-3; maybe TRBD1 (5 bases). CDR1 is SQVTM, CDR2 ANQGSEA, per germline. The germline V and J ends were trimmed by 5 bases and 4 bases, with 15 bases remaining between them. The CDR3 is 14 amino acids. In DNA form, the CDR3 reads TGCAGCGTTCTAACCGGGGGAGGAGGAAACACCATATATTTT. Its protein product is CSVLTGGGGNTIYF.

The V call is TRBV5-1, the J call TRBJ2-7; 7 bases line up with TRBD2. The CDR3 runs to 15 residues. The germline gives CDR1 SGHRS, CDR2 YFSETQ. V shed 0 bases, J shed 0 bases, and the junction held 3 bases outside the gene matches. CDR3 sequence reads: CASSLDGGSSYEQYF. The CDR3, as DNA: TGCGCCAGCAGCTTGGATGGCGGGAGCTCCTACGAGCAGTACTTC.

This clone has just a few counts. The rearrangement joins TRBV27 to TRBJ2-1; D not certain. Trimming shortened V by 3 bases and J by 2 bases, and 11 bases separated the two germline ends. Per germline, CDR1 MNHEY and CDR2 SMNVEV (reference sequence). The CDR3 has 15 amino acids. CDR3 coding DNA: TGTGCCAGCAGTTTTCTGGCCCAAACCTACAATGAGCAGTTCTTC. Translating gives CASSFLAQTYNEQFF.

This chain uses TRBV5-1 with TRBJ2-1; 8 bases match TRBD2. The ends lost 5 bases at V and 4 bases at J; junction bases unmatched: 5. The CDR3 has 14 amino acids. Germline CDR1 and CDR2: SGHRS and YFSETQ. CDR3 in DNA: TGCGCCAGCAGACCGGGACTAGGATACAATGAGCAGTTCTTC. It encodes CASRPGLGYNEQFF.

This clone was seen a few times. V gene TRBV5-1 combines with J gene TRBJ2-7; TRBD2 agrees at 11 bases. The CDR3 consists of 19 residues. V shed 4 bases, J shed 4 bases, and the junction held 19 bases outside the gene matches. Germline CDR1 is SGHRS and CDR2 is YFSETQ. As DNA, the CDR3 is TGCGCCAGCAGCCCAAATCCCCAGCCTACTAGCGGGGGATCGTACGAGCAGTACTTC. It translates to CASSPNPQPTSGGSYEQYF.

The chain uses TRBV7-2 and TRBJ2-7; D is unclear. Trimming took 2 bases from V and 1 from J, leaving 3 bases between them. The germline V gene encodes CDR1 SGHTA and CDR2 FQGNSA. The CDR3 is 12 residues long. The CDR3 here is CASSLTSYEQYF. CDR3 DNA sequence: TGTGCCAGCAGCTTAACTTCCTACGAGCAGTACTTC.

The genes are TRBV5-1 and TRBJ2-7, with 7 bases identical to TRBD1. V was clipped by 4 bases and J by 4 bases; unmatched bases: 2. Germline V gene data show CDR1 as SGHRS and CDR2 as YFSETQ. CDR3 size: 12 residues. DNA of the CDR3: TGCGCCAGCAGCGAACAGGGGTACGAGCAGTACTTC. Its protein is CASSEQGYEQYF.

This clone turned up a few times. The chain's CDR3 is CAISDSIDRGTYGANVLTF. The CDR3 DNA is TGTGCCATCAGTGATAGTATTGACAGGGGAACATACGGGGCCAACGTCCTGACTTTC. The V call is TRBV10-3, the J call TRBJ2-6, with 8 bases lining up with TRBD1. J was trimmed by 4 bases and V by 3 bases; bases with no gene match: 14. Germline V gene sequence: CDR1 ENHRY, CDR2 SYGVKD. This CDR3 has 19 amino acids.

The rearrangement uses TRBV5-8 and TRBJ1-1, with TRBD1 matching 8 bases. The trim removed 4 bases at V and 6 bases at J, leaving 8 bases unmatched. Germline V lookup: CDR1 SGHTS, CDR2 YDEGEE. The CDR3 length is 14 residues. The CDR3: CASSRQGMGAEAFF. The CDR3 DNA reads as TGTGCCAGCAGCAGACAGGGGATGGGCGCTGAAGCTTTCTTT.